One sample yielded the 7 T cell receptor beta chains listed below, sequenced in a study of T cell clonality in common variable immunodeficiency. The assay was immunoSEQ multiplex PCR, and TCRdb's table has in-frame clones only and misses some. Listed for the sample are about 60,000 clones, none seen a single time. Sequencing input: peripheral blood mononuclear cells. The source of these receptors is a person aged 18 to 70 in good health.

This clone showed up many times. The sequenced CDR3 bases are TGTGCCAGCAGTCATCCGGGACAGGGCAACGAAAAA. This codes for CASSHPGQGNEK. The full CDR3 protein is CASSHPGQGNEKLFF. The gene calls are TRBV11-3 and TRBJ1-4; 9 bases agree with TRBD1. Read coverage stops 3 residues before the CDR3 terminus; the germline J gene supplies the remainder. Looked up from germline, CDR1 is SGHNT and CDR2 is YENEEA. The CDR3 is made up of 15 amino acids. Trimming took 6 bases from V and 8 from J; bases not matched to a gene: 10.

This clone came up many times. Read data end 3 residues before the CDR3 end; the end is taken from the germline J gene. This rearrangement joins TRBV28 to TRBJ2-5, with 7 bases matching TRBD1. CDR1 is MDHEN, CDR2 SYDVKM, per germline. The CDR3 runs to 13 residues. J lost 7 bases, V lost 6 bases, and 8 bases had no gene match. CDR3 region: CASRTQGIGTQYF. The CDR3 bases that were read are TGTGCCAGCAGAACACAGGGGATTGGGACC. Combining the CDR3 with reference TRBV28 and TRBJ2-5 gives the whole variable domain DVKVTQSSRYLVKRTGEKVFLECVQDMDHENMFWYRQDPGLGLRLIYFSYDVKMKEKGDIPEGYSVSREKKERFSLILESASTNQTSMYLCASRTQGIGTQYFGPGTRLLVL.

This clone showed up many times. With the read ending 3 residues before the CDR3 end, the germline J gene is used to fill in that end. This chain connects TRBV7-8 to TRBJ1-5, with TRBD1 matching 7 bases. Germline CDR1 SGHVS, CDR2 FQNEAQ. This CDR3 region has 17 residues. V was pared by 5 bases and J by 0 bases, with 10 bases of the junction left unmatched. The CDR3 bases that were read are TGTGCCAGCAGCCCAAGTCTGACAGGGTATAGCAATCAGCCC. This gives the protein CASSPSLTGYSNQP. The CDR3, in full, reads CASSPSLTGYSNQPQHF.

This clone came up many times. The CDR3: CSARDYRSGSYHEQYF. Partial CDR3 DNA: TGCAGTGCTAGAGATTATCGTAGCGGGAGTTATCACGAG. This sequence joins TRBV20-1 and TRBJ2-7; 9 nucleotides line up with TRBD2. The CDR3 goes on 3 residues after the read ends, and that part is filled in from the germline J gene. This CDR3 is built from 16 residues. Germline loops: CDR1 DFQATT, CDR2 SNEGSKA (reference sequence). Trimming removed 0 bases from V and 5 bases from J; junction bases left unmatched: 11.

The sample holds many counts of this clone. With the read ending 3 residues before the CDR3 end, the germline J gene is used to fill in that end. The chain has TRBV28 and TRBJ2-6, with D possibly matching TRBD1 (6 bases). The CDR3 length is 15 residues. V was shortened by 5 bases and J by 2 bases, with 10 bases between the two germline ends. Germline V CDR1 and CDR2: MDHEN, SYDVKM. Incomplete CDR3 DNA: TGTGCCAGCAGTGATACAGGGACTGGGGCCAACGTC. It codes for CASSDTGTGANV. The entire CDR3 protein is CASSDTGTGANVLTF.

This clone was seen repeatedly, ten times or more. Read data end 3 residues before the CDR3 end; the end is taken from the germline J gene. The genes are TRBV6-1 and TRBJ1-6; TRBD1 matches at 9 bases. Looked up from germline, CDR1 is MNHNS and CDR2 is SASEGT. The ends lost 2 bases at V and 9 bases at J; junction bases unmatched: 5. The CDR3 has 15 amino acids. CDR3 sequence: CASSEWGQGSSPLHF. Partial CDR3 DNA: TGTGCCAGCAGTGAATGGGGACAGGGAAGTTCACCC.

This clone was observed many times. The CDR3 protein is CASSPGTSEDEQFF. CDR3 DNA (partial): TGTGCCAGCAGTCCCGGGACTAGCGAAGATGAG. The chain has TRBV6-2 or TRBV6-3 and TRBJ2-1; 10 bases are a match to TRBD2. From the germline J gene comes the end of the CDR3, since the read stops 3 residues before it. CDR1 is MNHEY and CDR2 is SVGEGT in the germline V gene. This CDR3 comprises 14 residues. The trim removed 5 bases at V and 8 bases at J, leaving 6 bases unmatched.